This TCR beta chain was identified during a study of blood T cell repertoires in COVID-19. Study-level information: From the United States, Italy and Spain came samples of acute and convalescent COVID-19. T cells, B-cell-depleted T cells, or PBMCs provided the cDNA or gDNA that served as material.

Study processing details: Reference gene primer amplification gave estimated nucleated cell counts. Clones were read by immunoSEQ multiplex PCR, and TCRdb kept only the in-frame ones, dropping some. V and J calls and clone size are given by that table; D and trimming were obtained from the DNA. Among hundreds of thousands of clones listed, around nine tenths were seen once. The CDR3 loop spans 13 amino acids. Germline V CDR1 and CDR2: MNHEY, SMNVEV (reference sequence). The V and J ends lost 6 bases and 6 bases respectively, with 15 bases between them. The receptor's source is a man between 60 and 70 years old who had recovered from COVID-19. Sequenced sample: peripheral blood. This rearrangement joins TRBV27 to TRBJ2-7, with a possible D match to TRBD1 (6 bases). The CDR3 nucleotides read TGTGCCAGCAGCCAGAACAGGGAAAGCGAGCAGTACTTC. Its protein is CASSQNRESEQYF.